A selection of T cell receptor beta chains follows, all from one sample in a study of Ad26.COV2.S vaccination and SARS-CoV-2 variants. The method was immunoSEQ multiplex PCR; TCRdb's version includes in-frame clones alone and lacks a portion of them. The sample has hundreds of thousands of clones, more than 85% seen once; the top ten hold around 4.5%. The source material was peripheral blood, sampled in a trial of Ad26.COV2.S vaccine versus placebo. The receptor set was obtained from a person aged 18 to 65 who received the Ad26.COV2.S COVID-19 vaccine or a placebo. CDR3s leave out the opening cysteine and the closing phenylalanine or tryptophan.

CDR3 protein: ASSEALPGFGNTIY
CDR3 length: 14
V gene: TRBV2
J gene: TRBJ1-3

CDR3 protein: ASSHTRTRQAHEQY
CDR3 length: 14
V gene: TRBV11-2
J gene: TRBJ2-7

CDR3 protein: ASSQPTSGGTDTQY
CDR3 length: 14
V gene: TRBV4-1
J gene: TRBJ2-3

CDR3 protein: ASSYLGQGELF
CDR3 length: 11
V gene: TRBV6-5
J gene: TRBJ2-2

CDR3 protein: ASSRGRGQGPGEQF
CDR3 length: 14
V gene: TRBV5-1
J gene: TRBJ2-1

CDR3 protein: ASSEPGSTDTQY
CDR3 length: 12
V gene: TRBV6-1
J gene: TRBJ2-3

CDR3 protein: ASSFYDGDTQY
CDR3 length: 11
V gene: TRBV5-5
J gene: TRBJ2-3

CDR3 protein: ASSSRTSGIYEQY
CDR3 length: 13
V gene: TRBV27
J gene: TRBJ2-7

CDR3 protein: ATDTGTGYNEQF
CDR3 length: 12
V gene: TRBV19
J gene: TRBJ2-1

CDR3 protein: ASSPDSSGSYEQY
CDR3 length: 13
V gene: TRBV18
J gene: TRBJ2-7

CDR3 protein: ASSRGRVAGASYGYT
CDR3 length: 15
V gene: TRBV7-2
J gene: TRBJ1-2

CDR3 protein: ASSPRAGTGSGNTIY
CDR3 length: 15
V gene: TRBV9
J gene: TRBJ1-3

CDR3 protein: ASSVTGTNTGELF
CDR3 length: 13
V gene: TRBV9
J gene: TRBJ2-2

CDR3 protein: ASSDGSQPQH
CDR3 length: 10
V gene: TRBV2
J gene: TRBJ1-5

CDR3 protein: ASSRPTGGDYGYT
CDR3 length: 13
V gene: TRBV6-6
J gene: TRBJ1-2

CDR3 protein: ASSPPVAGFYNEQF
CDR3 length: 14
V gene: TRBV18
J gene: TRBJ2-1

CDR3 protein: ASSLWSLGQLLSPLH
CDR3 length: 15
V gene: TRBV7-3
J gene: TRBJ1-6

CDR3 protein: ATSRGLAGGRKYNEQF
CDR3 length: 16
V gene: TRBV15
J gene: TRBJ2-1

CDR3 protein: ASSYGIGAWGTEAF
CDR3 length: 14
V gene: TRBV6-5
J gene: TRBJ1-1

CDR3 protein: ASSEKGQGNTEAF
CDR3 length: 13
V gene: TRBV2
J gene: TRBJ1-1

CDR3 protein: ASSQDHYGYT
CDR3 length: 10
V gene: TRBV4-1
J gene: TRBJ1-2

CDR3 protein: ASSLEDHATDTQY
CDR3 length: 13
V gene: TRBV5-1
J gene: TRBJ2-3

CDR3 protein: ASSPGSSYNEQF
CDR3 length: 12
V gene: TRBV4-1
J gene: TRBJ2-1

CDR3 protein: ASSFPGTPYEQY
CDR3 length: 12
V gene: TRBV7-2
J gene: TRBJ2-7

CDR3 protein: AWDMGESYTGNTIY
CDR3 length: 14
V gene: TRBV30
J gene: TRBJ1-3

CDR3 protein: ASSVREGGKNIQY
CDR3 length: 13
V gene: TRBV9
J gene: TRBJ2-4

CDR3 protein: ASSFGWQNTGELF
CDR3 length: 13
V gene: TRBV27
J gene: TRBJ2-2

CDR3 protein: SVGAGANYGYT
CDR3 length: 11
V gene: TRBV29-1
J gene: TRBJ1-2

CDR3 protein: ASSPGLAGGFEQF
CDR3 length: 13
V gene: TRBV6-6
J gene: TRBJ2-1

CDR3 protein: ASSKDRGINYGYT
CDR3 length: 13
V gene: TRBV7-2
J gene: TRBJ1-2

CDR3 protein: ASSLAGTDYEQY
CDR3 length: 12
V gene: TRBV5-1
J gene: TRBJ2-7

CDR3 protein: ASSPPGTTSTDTQY
CDR3 length: 14
V gene: TRBV18
J gene: TRBJ2-3

CDR3 protein: AISGTHSTDTQY
CDR3 length: 12
V gene: TRBV10-3
J gene: TRBJ2-3

CDR3 protein: ASRRVNYGYT
CDR3 length: 10
V gene: TRBV7-9
J gene: TRBJ1-2

CDR3 protein: ASSPSQGAFTEAF
CDR3 length: 13
V gene: TRBV18
J gene: TRBJ1-1

CDR3 protein: ASSLRAGGFQTYNEQF
CDR3 length: 16
V gene: TRBV5-1
J gene: TRBJ2-1

CDR3 protein: ASSRTTEPNTEAF
CDR3 length: 13
V gene: TRBV18
J gene: TRBJ1-1

CDR3 protein: ASSERQGYTGELF
CDR3 length: 13
V gene: TRBV6-1
J gene: TRBJ2-2

CDR3 protein: ASSDRIYNEQF
CDR3 length: 11
V gene: TRBV2
J gene: TRBJ2-1

CDR3 protein: ASSGSGAWREQY
CDR3 length: 12
V gene: TRBV14
J gene: TRBJ2-7

CDR3 protein: ASSPSLGYT
CDR3 length: 9
V gene: TRBV18
J gene: TRBJ1-2

CDR3 protein: ASSLGWNEQY
CDR3 length: 10
V gene: TRBV28
J gene: TRBJ2-7

CDR3 protein: ASRSGGPGYNEQF
CDR3 length: 13
V gene: TRBV5-5
J gene: TRBJ2-1

CDR3 protein: ASVGLESTDTQY
CDR3 length: 12
V gene: TRBV28
J gene: TRBJ2-3

CDR3 protein: ASSQGGTDTQY
CDR3 length: 11
V gene: TRBV5-1
J gene: TRBJ2-3

CDR3 protein: ASSKHATNEKLF
CDR3 length: 12
V gene: TRBV25-1
J gene: TRBJ1-4

CDR3 protein: ASSYTSGSSDEQF
CDR3 length: 13
V gene: TRBV6-2/TRBV6-3
J gene: TRBJ2-1

CDR3 protein: AAWGDTPYEQY
CDR3 length: 11
V gene: TRBV6-5
J gene: TRBJ2-7

CDR3 protein: ASSLSGENSPLH
CDR3 length: 12
V gene: TRBV5-6
J gene: TRBJ1-6

CDR3 protein: ASRSYGYT
CDR3 length: 8
V gene: TRBV6-5
J gene: TRBJ1-2

CDR3 protein: ASSQTGLQTQY
CDR3 length: 11
V gene: TRBV5-8
J gene: TRBJ2-5